This T cell receptor (beta chain) was sequenced in a study of CD8 T cells in Susac syndrome. Study findings and constraints: Clonal expansion involving Susac CD8+ cells peaked in TEMRA cells and active patients.

The CDR3 contains 16 residues. Per germline, CDR1 MGHRA and CDR2 YSYEKL. Trimming took off 0 bases at V and 5 bases at J, with 16 bases between the two ends. In blood CD8+ and CD4+ T cells, TCR beta underwent sequencing. This clonotype appeared a single time. Its target is unknown. cDNA came from about 0.5 to 1 ug RNA primed by random hexamers. TCRdb used MiXCR to reprocess the immunoSEQ multiplex PCR reads, holding one entry per CDR3 protein. The table records 200,000 or so distinct CDR3 sequences, over 90% of them present only once. The chain has TRBV4-1 and TRBJ1-1; D is uncertain. The specimen was CD8+ T cells from PBMCs. This sequence was found in a human donor with Susac syndrome. DNA for the CDR3: TGCGCCAGCAGCCAAGATGACACCCCTACTGTTACTGAAGCTTTCTTT. As protein: CASSQDDTPTVTEAFF.